This passage covers 14 T cell receptor beta chains from one sample sequenced in a study of T cell responses to AZD1222 COVID-19 vaccine. Here immunoSEQ multiplex PCR was the method, and the copy in TCRdb shows in-frame clones only, minus some. The sample shows about 97,000 clones, about 85% of them seen only once. Source: peripheral blood, taken on day 0 of AZD1222 vaccination. These receptors all come from an adult in good health.

The chain carries TRBV6-5 and TRBJ1-1, with TRBD1 matching over 9 bases. The CDR3 has 13 residues. The trim removed 6 bases at V and 7 bases at J, leaving 6 bases unmatched. Germline CDR1 reads MNHEY; CDR2 reads SVGAGI. The CDR3 nucleotides are TGTGCCAGCAGGATACAGGGGGCGGGTGAAGCTTTCTTT. It specifies CASRIQGAGEAFF.

This clone was observed a few times. The V call is TRBV19, the J call TRBJ2-3; possible D gene TRBD1, 5 bases. This CDR3 comprises 18 residues. The V end lost 0 bases, the J end lost 3 bases, and 19 bases lay between the germline ends. The V gene's germline CDR1 is LNHDA and CDR2 SQIVND (reference sequence). CDR3 sequence: CASSIEGHPSPPTDTQYF. In nucleotides, the CDR3 is TGTGCCAGTAGTATAGAGGGGCACCCTAGTCCCCCTACAGATACGCAGTATTTT.

V gene TRBV7-2 combines with J gene TRBJ2-5; D not resolved. The CDR3 spans 11 residues. V lost 4 bases and J lost 5, with 5 bases in between. Germline V gene lookup returns CDR1 SGHTA and CDR2 FQGNSA. CDR3 sequence: CASSSGETQYF. As DNA, the CDR3 is TGTGCCAGCAGCTCCGGCGAGACCCAGTACTTC.

The V gene is TRBV5-8, the J gene TRBJ2-5; possible D gene TRBD2, 5 bases. V was pared by 1 base and J by 4 bases, with 23 bases between. Germline V CDR1 and CDR2: SGHTS, YDEGEE. This CDR3 region has 18 residues. The DNA for the CDR3 is TGTGCCAGCAGCTTGCGGACTGGCCGGGCGGGTTGGGGAGAGACCCAGTACTTC. The encoded protein is CASSLRTGRAGWGETQYF.

This sequence joins TRBV27 and TRBJ2-1, with TRBD2 matching 8 bases. CDR1 and CDR2 (germline): MNHEY, SMNVEV (reference sequence). The CDR3 is 14 amino acids. After removal of 7 bases from V and 1 base from J, the junction contained 3 bases not matched to a gene. DNA of the CDR3: TGTGCCAGCAAATCGGGAGGGTCCTACAATGAGCAGTTCTTC. This sequence encodes CASKSGGSYNEQFF.

The gene calls are TRBV28 and TRBJ1-4, with 10 bases matching TRBD1. Germline lookup yields CDR1 MDHEN and CDR2 SYDVKM. The CDR3 length is 16 residues. Losses at the gene ends were 4 bases for V and 8 bases for J; bases not matched to a gene: 10. The CDR3 spells CASSSGQGGIEEKLFF. CDR3 coding DNA: TGTGCCAGCAGTTCCGGACAGGGGGGGATAGAGGAAAAACTGTTTTTT.

This chain uses TRBV7-3 with TRBJ1-2; the match to TRBD1 covers 9 bases. J was trimmed by 6 bases and V by 5 bases; bases with no gene match: 16. The CDR3 is 17 amino acids. Germline CDR1 reads SGHTA; CDR2 reads FQGTGA. CDR3 protein: CASSPKGTGPLGDGYTF. The DNA for the CDR3 is TGTGCCAGCAGCCCCAAGGGGACAGGGCCACTCGGAGATGGCTACACCTTC. The full variable domain, rest sourced from reference TRBV7-3 and TRBJ1-2, is GAGVSQTPSNKVTEKGKYVELRCDPISGHTALYWYRQSLGQGPEFLIYFQGTGAADDSGLPNDRFFAVRPEGSVSTLKIQRTERGDSAVYLCASSPKGTGPLGDGYTFGSGTRLTVV.

The rearrangement uses TRBV7-2 and TRBJ2-6, with no clear D. CDR3 length: 16 amino acids. The V end was cut by 3 bases, the J end by 2 bases, with 11 bases between. Germline CDR1 reads SGHTA; CDR2 reads FQGNSA. The CDR3 here is CASSLPQGPGANVLTF. The CDR3 DNA is TGTGCCAGCAGCTTGCCACAAGGTCCTGGGGCCAACGTCCTGACTTTC. Drawing the rest from reference TRBV7-2 and TRBJ2-6, the complete variable domain is GAGVSQSPSNKVTEKGKDVELRCDPISGHTALYWYRQSLGQGLEFLIYFQGNSAPDKSGLPSDRFSAERTGGSVSTLTIQRTQQEDSAVYLCASSLPQGPGANVLTFGAGSRLTVL.

V gene TRBV5-4 combines with J gene TRBJ2-3; 13 bases match TRBD2. The V gene end was trimmed by 4 bases and the J gene end by 3 bases; junction bases not matched to a gene: 8. CDR3 length: 17 residues. Germline-derived CDR1 and CDR2 are SGHNT and YYREEE (reference sequence). The CDR3 region is CASSRGTSGVGTDTQYF. CDR3 sequence (DNA): TGTGCCAGCAGCCGTGGGACTAGCGGGGTCGGAACAGATACGCAGTATTTT.

The chain has TRBV7-2 and TRBJ1-5; D unclear. Germline V gives CDR1 SGHTA, CDR2 FQGNSA. The V and J ends lost 3 bases and 7 bases respectively, with 1 base between them. This CDR3 has 10 amino acids. The CDR3 loop is CASSFQPQHF. CDR3 coding DNA: TGTGCCAGCAGCTTCCAGCCCCAGCATTTT.

This chain uses TRBV28 with TRBJ1-3; D ambiguous. This CDR3 has 13 residues. Per the germline V gene, CDR1 is MDHEN and CDR2 is SYDVKM. Trimming cost V 4 bases and J 4 bases, with 8 bases left between them. CDR3 protein: CASSSPTGNTIYF. CDR3 in DNA: TGTGCCAGCAGTTCCCCCACAGGAAACACCATATATTTT.

The rearrangement uses TRBV6-5 and TRBJ1-1, with a possible D match to TRBD1 (6 bases). Germline CDR1 MNHEY, CDR2 SVGAGI. V was clipped by 6 bases and J by 4 bases, with 6 bases between them. CDR3 length equals 11 residues. CDR3 sequence: CASRQGTEAFF. CDR3 sequence (DNA): TGTGCCAGCAGACAGGGCACTGAAGCTTTCTTT.

The rearrangement links TRBV7-2 to TRBJ1-2, with 7 nucleotides matching TRBD1. Germline CDR1 and CDR2: SGHTA and FQGNSA. The CDR3 sequence is 15 residues long. V lost 5 bases to trimming and J lost 0 bases; unmatched junction nucleotides: 6. The CDR3 bases are TGTGCCAGCAGCCGGGACAGCCTCGCTAACTATGGCTACACCTTC. This encodes CASSRDSLANYGYTF.

V is TRBV5-1 and J is TRBJ2-7; TRBD1 might be the D (5 bases). The CDR3 has 13 amino acids. Germline CDR1 reads SGHRS; CDR2 reads YFSETQ. The ends were cut back, 4 bases at V and 0 bases at J, with 8 bases in the middle. CDR3 nucleotides: TGCGCCAGCAGCCCGACAGTCTCCTACGAGCAGTACTTC. It encodes CASSPTVSYEQYF.